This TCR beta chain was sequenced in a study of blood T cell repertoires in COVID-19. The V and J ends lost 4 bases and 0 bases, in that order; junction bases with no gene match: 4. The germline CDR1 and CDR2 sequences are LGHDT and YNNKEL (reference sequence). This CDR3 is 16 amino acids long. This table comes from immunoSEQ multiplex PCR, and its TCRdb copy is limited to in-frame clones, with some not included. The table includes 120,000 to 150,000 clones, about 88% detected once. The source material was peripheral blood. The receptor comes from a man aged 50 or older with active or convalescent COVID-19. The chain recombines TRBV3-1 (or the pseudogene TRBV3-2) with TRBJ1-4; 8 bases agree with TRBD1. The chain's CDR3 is CASSRQGSTTNEKLFF. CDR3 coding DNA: TGTGCCAGCAGCCGACAGGGGAGTACAACTAATGAAAAACTGTTTTTT.